This is a list of T cell receptor beta chains from one sample in a study of beta chain features in type 1 diabetes. Here immunoSEQ multiplex PCR was the method, and the copy in TCRdb shows in-frame clones only, minus some. Among roughly 500,000 clones, roughly 30% were seen once, and the ten largest hold 0.05% to 0.065%. The material sequenced was naive CD4+ T cells from blood. Receptors were obtained from a young man in good health. CDR3s include the opening cysteine and the closing phenylalanine or tryptophan. Each record gives: clone size, J gene, D gene, V gene, CDR3 protein. D genes are given only for firm matches. Size values are once, few and many counts, or a class for expanded clones, and some rows have none.

abundance: NA
j_gene: TRBJ2-7
d_gene: NA
v_gene: TRBV28
CDR3aa: CASRPLQGGVSFEQYF

abundance: NA
j_gene: TRBJ2-1
d_gene: NA
v_gene: TRBV10-3
CDR3aa: CAISESSVQGYLEQFF

abundance: few
j_gene: TRBJ2-6
d_gene: NA
v_gene: TRBV25-1
CDR3aa: CASSELRRANVLTF

abundance: few
j_gene: TRBJ2-2
d_gene: NA
v_gene: TRBV29-1
CDR3aa: CSVVLQGFTGELFF

abundance: once
j_gene: TRBJ2-3
d_gene: TRBD1
v_gene: TRBV18
CDR3aa: CASSPLGTGGTDTQYF

abundance: few
j_gene: TRBJ2-7
d_gene: NA
v_gene: TRBV5-6
CDR3aa: CASSLLSGFYEQYF

abundance: NA
j_gene: TRBJ2-4
d_gene: NA
v_gene: TRBV7-2
CDR3aa: CASSSTLNIQYF

abundance: few
j_gene: TRBJ2-7
d_gene: NA
v_gene: TRBV6-1
CDR3aa: CASSEAYTAIYEQYF

abundance: NA
j_gene: TRBJ2-1
d_gene: TRBD2
v_gene: TRBV4-3
CDR3aa: CASSQATLAGVHEQFF

abundance: few
j_gene: TRBJ2-1
d_gene: NA
v_gene: TRBV25-1
CDR3aa: CASSETRGYNEQFF